The 30 T cell receptor beta chains given below trace back to one sample, sequenced in a study of T-cell memory formation after mild COVID-19. TCRdb fed the 5' RACE reads into MiXCR, producing one record per CDR3 protein. The sample has around 250,000 distinct CDR3 sequences, 15% to 20% seen once; the top ten hold roughly 20%. Sequenced input: PBMCs or a T cell subset sorted from them (not recorded which). These receptors originate from a young man who had mild COVID-19 (a few samples of this study predate the infection). Cell type and time point are not known.

V and J are TRBV4-1 and TRBJ2-5; D possibly corresponds to TRBD1 (6 bases). The V gene's germline CDR1 is MGHRA and CDR2 YSYEKL. The CDR3 has 15 amino acids. Between the trimmed V and J ends, which lost 4 bases and 2 bases, there was a span of 14 bases. The chain's CDR3 is CASSPRQVPQETQYF. CDR3 sequence (DNA): TGCGCCAGCAGCCCTCGACAGGTTCCACAAGAGACCCAGTACTTC.

The V call is TRBV18, the J call TRBJ2-1; 9 nucleotides line up with TRBD1. This CDR3 region has 13 residues. The V and J ends lost 6 bases and 7 bases, in that order; junction bases with no gene match: 4. Germline values: CDR1 KGHSH, CDR2 LQKENI. The CDR3 sequence: CASSRDRENEQFF. CDR3 nucleotide sequence: TGTGCCAGCTCCCGGGACAGGGAAAATGAGCAGTTCTTC.

This clonotype was observed at least ten times. The chain joins TRBV12-3 or TRBV12-4 to TRBJ1-1; 8 nucleotides agree with TRBD1. The CDR3 runs 14 residues. V dropped 3 bases and J dropped 4; count of bases not matched to a gene: 4. The CDR3 region has the DNA TGTGCCAGCAGTTTCCAGGGGGCAGGCACTGAAGCTTTCTTT. Residues: CASSFQGAGTEAFF.

The J gene is TRBJ2-7, the V gene TRBV10-1; D not resolved. The CDR3 extends over 15 amino acids. Trimming removed 6 bases from V and 1 base from J, with 16 bases in between. Germline V gene data show CDR1 as WNHNN and CDR2 as SYGVQD (reference sequence). CDR3 residues: CASSNDKGQSYEQYF. In nucleotides, the CDR3 is TGCGCCAGCAGCAACGACAAGGGCCAATCCTACGAGCAGTACTTC.

This clonotype was detected only once. This sequence may be a read error, since a much larger clone differs from it by one base. The V call is TRBV5-1, the J call TRBJ2-3; D may match TRBD1 or TRBD2 (5 bases each). CDR1 and CDR2 (germline): SGHRS, YFSETQ. V was pared by 2 bases and J by 9 bases, with 13 bases between. The CDR3 extends over 13 amino acids. The chain's CDR3 is CASSFAAEGTQYF. The CDR3 DNA follows: TGCGCCAGCAGCTTTGCCGCTGAGGGGACGCAGTATTTT.

The table lists this clonotype with a count of one. The chain is built from TRBV3-1 and TRBJ1-2; TRBD1 is a possible D gene (5 bases). Trimming pared 5 bases from V and 4 bases from J, leaving 11 bases between. Germline V lookup: CDR1 LGHDT, CDR2 YNNKEL (reference sequence). This CDR3 has 13 residues. The CDR3 is CASSWDQGYGYTF. As DNA, the CDR3 is TGTGCCAGCAGCTGGGACCAGGGCTATGGCTACACCTTC.

This clonotype occurred a few times. The rearrangement links TRBV3-1 to TRBJ2-5; no clear D gene. In germline, CDR1 is LGHDT, CDR2 YNNKEL (reference sequence). The CDR3 covers 14 residues. The germline V and J ends were trimmed by 4 bases and 5 bases, with 14 bases remaining between them. In DNA form, the CDR3 reads TGTGCCAGCAGCCTCCCAGGTAGTGGGGAGACCCAGTACTTC. This encodes CASSLPGSGETQYF.

The chain combines TRBV6-5 with TRBJ1-3, with no clear D. Trimming left V 0 bases short and J 1 base short, with 10 bases between. The CDR3 sequence is 16 residues long. The germline V gene has CDR1 MNHEY and CDR2 SVGAGI. The CDR3 here is CASSYSLGLSGNTIYF. The DNA for the CDR3 is TGTGCCAGCAGTTACTCATTGGGGTTGTCTGGAAACACCATATATTTT.

V usage is TRBV24-1 and J usage is TRBJ1-5; D might be TRBD1 (5 bases). Trimming shortened V by 7 bases and J by 2 bases, and 14 bases separated the two germline ends. There are 15 residues in the CDR3. Germline CDR1 is KGHDR and CDR2 is SFDVKD. The CDR3 reads CATSNSRVGNQPQHF. CDR3 DNA: TGTGCCACCAGCAATAGCAGGGTGGGCAATCAGCCCCAGCATTTT.

The chain combines TRBV5-5 with TRBJ2-7; D is unresolved. This CDR3 is built from 13 residues. Germline V CDR1 and CDR2: SGHKS, YYEKEE (reference sequence). V lost 3 bases and J 2 bases, leaving 9 bases between the germline ends. The CDR3 region is CASSSGYAYEQYV. CDR3 bases: TGTGCCAGCAGCTCCGGATACGCCTACGAGCAGTACGTC.

In its sample, this clonotype was seen many times. The chain recombines TRBV7-9 with TRBJ2-1; TRBD2 matches 8 bases. This CDR3 spans 17 amino acids. Germline-derived CDR1 and CDR2 are SEHNR and FQNEAQ (reference sequence). V was pared by 10 bases and J by 3 bases, with 17 bases of the junction left unmatched. CDR3 sequence reads: CATRGPGGPSDYNEQFF. The CDR3 coding sequence is TGTGCCACCAGGGGTCCGGGGGGGCCGTCTGACTACAATGAGCAGTTCTTC.

With regard to this clonotype: A read error may account for a junction end that differs from germline. The CDR3 here is CASSFGERVAF. Here the CDR3 DNA reads TGTGCCAGCAGCTTTGGGGAGAGAGTCGCCTTC. The chain has TRBV7-2 and TRBJ1-2; D gene unclear. The CDR3 runs to 11 residues. Looked up from germline, CDR1 is SGHTA and CDR2 is FQGNSA.

V usage is TRBV7-8 and J usage is TRBJ2-5, with 9 bases aligning to TRBD2. The CDR3 is made up of 15 amino acids. The V segment lost 5 bases and the J segment 5 bases; nucleotides outside the gene matches: 9. Germline-derived CDR1 and CDR2 are SGHVS and FQNEAQ. The DNA of the CDR3 is TGTGCCAGCAGCAGACTAGCGGACCTGCGGGAGACCCAGTACTTC. Residues: CASSRLADLRETQYF.

The rearrangement uses TRBV4-3 and TRBJ2-2; unclear D gene. Trimming took off 4 bases at V and 4 bases at J, with 13 bases between the two ends. CDR1 is LGHNA, CDR2 YSLEER, per germline. The CDR3 has 15 residues. CDR3 in amino acids: CASSRVGLSTGELFF. DNA of the CDR3: TGCGCCAGCAGCCGCGTGGGCCTAAGCACCGGGGAGCTGTTTTTT.

The sample holds many counts of this clonotype. CDR3 DNA: TGTGCCAGCAGCCCGGGACTAGCGGACACCGGGGAGCTGTTTTTT. Amino acid sequence: CASSPGLADTGELFF. This chain connects TRBV5-6 to TRBJ2-2; TRBD2 agrees at 11 bases. J lost 3 bases, V lost 4 bases, and 2 bases had no gene match. The CDR3 extends over 15 amino acids. Germline CDR1 reads SGHDT; CDR2 reads YYEEEE.

This clonotype has only a few counts. This chain joins TRBV6-2 or TRBV6-3 and TRBJ2-5, with unresolved D. CDR3 length: 13 residues. V lost 2 bases, J lost 7 bases, and 11 bases lay in between. Per the germline V gene, CDR1 is MNHEY and CDR2 is SVGEGT. The CDR3 DNA sequence: TGTGCCAGCAGTTACCCCCCGCTGAGGACCCAGTACTTC. Its protein product is CASSYPPLRTQYF.

There are a few counts of this clonotype. The rearrangement links TRBV6-5 to TRBJ2-2, with 8 bases identical to TRBD1. In germline, CDR1 is MNHEY, CDR2 SVGAGI. The CDR3 spans 15 residues. The ends lost 6 bases at V and 3 bases at J; junction bases unmatched: 6. CDR3 protein: CASRQGALYTGELFF. The DNA for the CDR3 is TGTGCCAGCAGGCAGGGGGCATTGTACACCGGGGAGCTGTTTTTT.

This clonotype was counted many times. The gene calls are TRBV7-6 and TRBJ2-2; D unclear. Germline V CDR1 and CDR2: SGHVS, FNYEAQ. The CDR3 length is 16 residues. V was cut by 0 bases and J by 1 base, with 9 bases left in between. CDR3 coding DNA: TGTGCCAGCAGCTTAGCCCCTTGGGGGAACACCGGGGAGCTGTTTTTT. This sequence encodes CASSLAPWGNTGELFF.

The chain carries TRBV6-1 and TRBJ2-5, with 12 nucleotides matching TRBD1. Trimming took 3 bases from V and 5 from J; bases not matched to a gene: 4. The length of the CDR3 is 15 residues. CDR1 MNHNS and CDR2 SASEGT come from the germline V gene. CDR3 in amino acids: CASSDPGQGAETQYF. In nucleotides, the CDR3 is TGTGCCAGCAGTGATCCGGGACAGGGGGCCGAGACCCAGTACTTC.

The rearrangement links TRBV5-1 to TRBJ2-5, with D possibly TRBD2 on 6 matching bases. This CDR3 is built from 14 residues. Per the germline V gene, CDR1 is SGHRS and CDR2 is YFSETQ. V lost 2 bases and J lost 6, with 14 bases in between. The CDR3 region is CASSFEMEGKTQYF. CDR3 in DNA: TGCGCCAGCAGCTTTGAGATGGAGGGGAAGACCCAGTACTTC.

In this sample, this clonotype turned up a few times. V usage is TRBV6-5 and J usage is TRBJ1-2, with 7 bases identical to TRBD1. Germline V CDR1 and CDR2: MNHEY, SVGAGI. V was pared by 8 bases and J by 4 bases, with 10 bases of the junction left unmatched. The CDR3 contains 14 residues. The CDR3 spells CASSERGQFYGYTF. As DNA, the CDR3 is TGTGCCAGCTCCGAACGGGGACAGTTCTATGGCTACACCTTC.

This clonotype has just a few counts. The chain employs TRBV7-2 and TRBJ1-1, with 12 bases aligning to TRBD1. This CDR3 spans 15 amino acids. J was trimmed by 2 bases and V by 3 bases; bases with no gene match: 1. Looked up from germline, CDR1 is SGHTA and CDR2 is FQGNSA. CDR3 region: CASSFGTGGNTEAFF. CDR3 in DNA: TGTGCCAGCAGCTTTGGGACAGGGGGCAACACTGAAGCTTTCTTT.

This clonotype was seen a few times. The chain employs TRBV18 and TRBJ2-2; D remains ambiguous. Per germline, CDR1 KGHSH and CDR2 LQKENI. This CDR3 contains 16 residues. Trimming removed 3 bases from V and 5 bases from J, with 16 bases in between. Here the CDR3 DNA reads TGTGCCAGCTCACCCTTGATGCCCCGCAGGACCGGGGAGCTGTTTTTT. This gives the protein CASSPLMPRRTGELFF.

This clonotype was seen a few times. The chain combines TRBV7-2 with TRBJ2-1; perhaps TRBD2 as D (6 bases). Germline V lookup: CDR1 SGHTA, CDR2 FQGNSA. V gave up 4 bases and J gave up 0 bases, with 7 bases separating them. The CDR3 totals 14 residues. The CDR3 bases are TGTGCCAGCAGCTGGAGGGACTCCTACAATGAGCAGTTCTTC. This gives the protein CASSWRDSYNEQFF.

This clonotype was seen more than once but under ten times. This chain joins TRBV20-1 and TRBJ2-3, with a possible D match to TRBD2 (7 bases). There are 15 residues in the CDR3. Trimming left V 7 bases short and J 2 bases short, with 19 bases between. CDR1 is DFQATT and CDR2 is SNEGSKA in the germline V gene (reference sequence). CDR3 region: CSDKVTGTNTDTQYF. CDR3 in DNA: TGCAGTGACAAAGTAACAGGGACTAACACAGATACGCAGTATTTT.

This clonotype was seen only a few times. The CDR3 sequence is CASSQEDRVMYYEQYF. The DNA of the CDR3 is TGCGCCAGCAGCCAGGAAGACAGGGTTATGTACTACGAGCAGTACTTC. The gene calls are TRBV4-1 and TRBJ2-7; 7 positions agree with TRBD1. The CDR3 is made up of 16 amino acids. The germline CDR1 and CDR2 sequences are MGHRA and YSYEKL. With 3 bases clipped from V and 3 bases from J, the junction kept 11 bases outside the gene matches.

The sample holds a few counts of this clonotype. The V call is TRBV20-1, the J call TRBJ2-4, with 8 bases lining up with TRBD1. Trimming at V came to 5 bases and at J to 11 bases, leaving 11 bases not matched to a gene. The CDR3 is made up of 13 amino acids. Germline V gene data show CDR1 as DFQATT and CDR2 as SNEGSKA (reference sequence). The CDR3 is CSAGRQGANLQYF. For the CDR3, the DNA is TGCAGTGCTGGACGCCAGGGGGCGAACCTTCAGTACTTC.

This sequence joins TRBV4-3 and TRBJ1-2, with D possibly matching TRBD1 (5 bases). The CDR3 covers 12 residues. The V gene lost 5 bases and the J gene lost 4 bases, with 8 bases spanning the gap. Germline values: CDR1 LGHNA, CDR2 YSLEER. The CDR3 bases are TGCGCCAGCAGCAGCGGGGCCTATGGCTACACCTTC. Its protein is CASSSGAYGYTF.

A single count supports this clonotype. The gene calls are TRBV7-8 and TRBJ2-2; D may be TRBD1 or TRBD2 (5 bases each). V was pared by 5 bases and J by 6 bases, with 16 bases between. Per germline, CDR1 SGHVS and CDR2 FQNEAQ. The length of the CDR3 is 15 residues. CDR3 bases: TGTGCCAGCAGCCAAGCATCGGGGCCGGCCGGGGAGCTGTTTTTT. Translation: CASSQASGPAGELFF.

The chain links TRBV6-5 to TRBJ1-2; the D gene is possibly TRBD1 (5 bases). This CDR3 is built from 16 residues. CDR1 is MNHEY and CDR2 is SVGAGI in the germline V gene. Trimming removed 2 bases from V and 2 bases from J, with 15 bases in between. The CDR3 is CASSYRLGAENYGYTF. As DNA, the CDR3 is TGTGCCAGCAGTTACCGGCTCGGGGCCGAGAACTATGGCTACACCTTC.